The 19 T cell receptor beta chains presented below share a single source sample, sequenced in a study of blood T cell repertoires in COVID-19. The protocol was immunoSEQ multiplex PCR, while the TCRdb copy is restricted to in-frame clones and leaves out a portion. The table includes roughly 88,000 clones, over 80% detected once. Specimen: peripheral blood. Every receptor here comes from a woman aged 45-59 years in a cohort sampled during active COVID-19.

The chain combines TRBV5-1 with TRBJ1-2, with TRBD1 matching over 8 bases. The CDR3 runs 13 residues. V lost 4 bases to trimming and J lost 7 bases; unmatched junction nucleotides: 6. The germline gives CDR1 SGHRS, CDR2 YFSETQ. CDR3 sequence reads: CASSPTGASGYTF. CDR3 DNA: TGCGCCAGCAGCCCGACAGGGGCTAGTGGCTACACCTTC.

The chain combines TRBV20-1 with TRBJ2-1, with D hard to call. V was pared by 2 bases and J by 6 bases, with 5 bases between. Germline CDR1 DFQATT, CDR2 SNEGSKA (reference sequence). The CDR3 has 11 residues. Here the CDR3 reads CSARTVNEQFF. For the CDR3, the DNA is TGCAGTGCTAGAACAGTCAATGAGCAGTTCTTC.

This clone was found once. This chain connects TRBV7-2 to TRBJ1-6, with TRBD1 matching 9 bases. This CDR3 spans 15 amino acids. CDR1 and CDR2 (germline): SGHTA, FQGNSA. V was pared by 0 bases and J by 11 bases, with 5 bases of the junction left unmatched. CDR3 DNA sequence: TGTGCCAGCAGCTTAGCGGGACAGGGAAGTACACCCCTCCACTTT. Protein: CASSLAGQGSTPLHF.

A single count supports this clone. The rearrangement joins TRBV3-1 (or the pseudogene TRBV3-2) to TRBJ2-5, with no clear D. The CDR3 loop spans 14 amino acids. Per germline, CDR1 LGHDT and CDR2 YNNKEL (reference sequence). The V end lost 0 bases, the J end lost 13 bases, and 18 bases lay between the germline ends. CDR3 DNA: TGTGCCAGCAGCCAAGATCTTCTACCCACAGTTTCGTACTTC. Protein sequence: CASSQDLLPTVSYF.

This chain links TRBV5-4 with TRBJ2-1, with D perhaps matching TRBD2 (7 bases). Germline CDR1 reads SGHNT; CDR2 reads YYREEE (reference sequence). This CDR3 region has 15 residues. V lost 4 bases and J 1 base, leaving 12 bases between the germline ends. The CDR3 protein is CASSRGGASYNEQFF. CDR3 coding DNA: TGTGCCAGCAGCCGAGGGGGGGCTTCCTACAATGAGCAGTTCTTC.

The CDR3 sequence: CASSDQTGDNEQFF. For the CDR3, the DNA is TGTGCCAGCAGTGACCAGACAGGGGACAATGAGCAGTTCTTC. The chain links TRBV6-1 to TRBJ2-1, with TRBD1 identical over 8 bases. The CDR3 contains 14 residues. Germline V CDR1 and CDR2: MNHNS, SASEGT. V shed 3 bases and J 5 bases; nucleotides not matched to a gene: 3.

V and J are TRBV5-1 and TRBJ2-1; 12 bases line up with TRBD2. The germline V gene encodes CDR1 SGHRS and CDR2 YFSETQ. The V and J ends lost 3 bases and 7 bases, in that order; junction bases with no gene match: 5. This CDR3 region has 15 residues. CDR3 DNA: TGCGCCAGCAGCTCGGTGACTAGCGGGAGTAATGAGCAGTTCTTC. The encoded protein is CASSSVTSGSNEQFF.

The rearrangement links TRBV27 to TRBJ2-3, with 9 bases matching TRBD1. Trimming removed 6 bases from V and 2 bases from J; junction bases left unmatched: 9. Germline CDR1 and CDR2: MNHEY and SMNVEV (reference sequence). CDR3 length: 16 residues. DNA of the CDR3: TGTGCCAGCAGCAAGAGGGGACAGGGCTACACAGATACGCAGTATTTT. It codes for CASSKRGQGYTDTQYF.

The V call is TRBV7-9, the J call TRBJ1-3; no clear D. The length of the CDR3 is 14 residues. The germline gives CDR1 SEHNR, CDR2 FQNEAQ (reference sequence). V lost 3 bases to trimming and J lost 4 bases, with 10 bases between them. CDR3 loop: CASSLRTLGNTIYF. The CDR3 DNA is TGTGCCAGCAGCTTGAGGACTCTCGGAAACACCATATATTTT.

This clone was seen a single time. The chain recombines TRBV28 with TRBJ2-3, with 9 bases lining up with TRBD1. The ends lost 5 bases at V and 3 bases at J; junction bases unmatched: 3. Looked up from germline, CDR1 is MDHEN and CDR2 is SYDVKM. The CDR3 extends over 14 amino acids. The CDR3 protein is CASSDRGATDTQYF. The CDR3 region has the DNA TGTGCCAGCAGTGACAGGGGGGCGACAGATACGCAGTATTTT.

The CDR3 sequence: CATRQGLTNYGYTF. CDR3 nucleotide sequence: TGTGCCACTCGACAGGGATTAACAAACTATGGCTACACCTTC. This chain links TRBV19 with TRBJ1-2, with 7 bases lining up with TRBD1. The length of the CDR3 is 14 residues. CDR1 LNHDA and CDR2 SQIVND come from the germline V gene (reference sequence). With 10 bases clipped from V and 2 bases from J, the junction kept 10 bases outside the gene matches.

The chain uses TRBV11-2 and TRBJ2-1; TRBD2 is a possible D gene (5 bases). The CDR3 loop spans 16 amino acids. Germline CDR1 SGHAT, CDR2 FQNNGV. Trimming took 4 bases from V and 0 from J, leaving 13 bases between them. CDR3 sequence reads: CASSSGPRVSYNEQFF. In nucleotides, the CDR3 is TGTGCCAGCAGCTCAGGACCGCGGGTCTCCTACAATGAGCAGTTCTTC.

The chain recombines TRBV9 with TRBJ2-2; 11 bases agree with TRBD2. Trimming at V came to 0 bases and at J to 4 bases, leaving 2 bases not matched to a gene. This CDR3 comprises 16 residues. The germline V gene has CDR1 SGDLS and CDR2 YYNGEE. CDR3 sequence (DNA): TGTGCCAGCAGCGTAGATCTAGCGGGGGGCACCGGGGAGCTGTTTTTT. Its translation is CASSVDLAGGTGELFF.

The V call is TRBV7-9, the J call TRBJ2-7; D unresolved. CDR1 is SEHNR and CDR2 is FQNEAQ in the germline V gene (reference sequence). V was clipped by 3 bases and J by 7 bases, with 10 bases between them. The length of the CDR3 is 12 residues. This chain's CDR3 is CASSFQSPEQYF. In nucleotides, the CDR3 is TGTGCCAGCAGCTTCCAGTCCCCGGAGCAGTACTTC.

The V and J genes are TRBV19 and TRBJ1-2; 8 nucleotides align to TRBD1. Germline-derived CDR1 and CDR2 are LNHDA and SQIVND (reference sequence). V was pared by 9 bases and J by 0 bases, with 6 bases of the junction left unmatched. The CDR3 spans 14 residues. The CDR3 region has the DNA TGTGCCAGCCGGACAGGGCAGACTAACTATGGCTACACCTTC. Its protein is CASRTGQTNYGYTF.

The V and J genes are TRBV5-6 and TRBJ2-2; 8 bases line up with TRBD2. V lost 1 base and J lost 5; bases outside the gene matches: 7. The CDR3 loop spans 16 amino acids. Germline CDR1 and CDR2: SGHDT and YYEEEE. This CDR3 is CASSLPGGGRTGELFF. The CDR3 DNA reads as TGTGCCAGCAGCTTGCCCGGGGGGGGCCGGACCGGGGAGCTGTTTTTT.

CDR3 sequence: CAVRGSYNEQFF. The CDR3 DNA sequence: TGTGCCGTACGGGGTTCCTACAATGAGCAGTTCTTC. The gene calls are TRBV19 and TRBJ2-1; D possibly corresponds to TRBD2 (5 bases). Germline CDR1 LNHDA, CDR2 SQIVND (reference sequence). This CDR3 contains 12 residues. Trimming took off 11 bases at V and 1 base at J, with 9 bases between the two ends.

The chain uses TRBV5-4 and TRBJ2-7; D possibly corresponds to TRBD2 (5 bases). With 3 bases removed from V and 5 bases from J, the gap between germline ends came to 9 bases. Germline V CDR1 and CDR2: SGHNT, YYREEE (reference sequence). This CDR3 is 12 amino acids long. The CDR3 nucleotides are TGTGCCAGCAGCTCGCGGGTTGACGAGCAGTACTTC. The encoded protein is CASSSRVDEQYF.

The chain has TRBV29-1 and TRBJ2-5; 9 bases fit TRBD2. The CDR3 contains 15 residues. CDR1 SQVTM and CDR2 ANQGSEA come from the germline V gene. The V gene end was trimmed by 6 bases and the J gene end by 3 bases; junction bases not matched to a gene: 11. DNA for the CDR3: TGCAGCGTCGACGGTAGCGGGGGACCCAAAGAGACCCAGTACTTC. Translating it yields CSVDGSGGPKETQYF.